This TCR beta chain came from a study of shared clonotypes between healthy human individuals. Some clones are missing from TCRdb's copy, which holds only in-frame ones; the method was immunoSEQ multiplex PCR. The table lists about 480,000 clones, 75% to 85% of them singletons, with approximately 12% in the top ten. V was pared by 7 bases and J by 0 bases, with 11 bases between. This CDR3 is built from 14 residues. Germline V lookup: CDR1 ENHRY, CDR2 SYGVKD. Donation came from healthy HIV-negative adults that had no recent acute infections or vaccinations. This clonotype was sampled from a woman between 40 and 55 years old in good health. Some clones in this sample may be carry-over from other donors' samples. Sequenced input: PBMCs. This chain uses TRBV10-3 with TRBJ2-3; D possibly corresponds to TRBD1 (6 bases). The CDR3 coding sequence is TGTGCCATCAAGGGGGAGCCCAGCACAGATACGCAGTATTTT. This encodes CAIKGEPSTDTQYF.